The 20 T cell receptor beta chains below all came from one sample that was sequenced in a study of CD8+ T cells in alopecia areata. RNA extraction and reverse transcription yielded cDNA as sequencing template. Data came from immunoSEQ multiplex PCR; TCRdb stores just in-frame clones and leaves some out. The table lists some 3,500 clones, about 76% of them singletons. Sequenced sample: skin. The receptors shown here come from a human donor in good health.

This CDR3 is CASSLRSAGAAGANVLTF. For the CDR3, the DNA is TGCGCCAGCAGCTTGAGGTCAGCGGGGGCCGCCGGGGCCAACGTCCTGACTTTC. The genes are TRBV5-1 and TRBJ2-6; 8 bases map to TRBD2. CDR1 is SGHRS and CDR2 is YFSETQ in the germline V gene. CDR3 length equals 18 residues. V gave up 1 base and J gave up 4 bases; unmatched junction bases: 10. Looking up the rest from reference TRBV5-1 and TRBJ2-6 gives the full variable domain: KAGVTQTPRYLIKTRGQQVTLSCSPISGHRSVSWYQQTPGQGLQFLFEYFSETQRNKGNFPGRFSGRQFSNSRSEMNVSTLELGDSALYLCASSLRSAGAAGANVLTFGAGSRLTVL.

The chain employs TRBV7-9 and TRBJ2-3, with 7 nucleotides matching TRBD2. CDR3 size: 16 residues. Germline V gene data show CDR1 as SEHNR and CDR2 as FQNEAQ (reference sequence). The CDR3 region is CASSGGGTTLVDTQYF. Written as DNA, the CDR3 is TGTGCGAGCTCTGGGGGGGGGACTACCCTGGTCGATACGCAGTATTTT. Variable domain in full (rest from reference TRBV7-9 and TRBJ2-3): DTGVSQNPRHKITKRGQNVTFRCDPISEHNRLYWYRQTLGQGPEFLTYFQNEAQLEKSRLLSDRFSAERPKGSFSTLEIQRTEQGDSAMYLCASSGGGTTLVDTQYFGPGTRLTVL.

The rearrangement uses TRBV19 and TRBJ2-5; the D is unclear. The germline CDR1 and CDR2 sequences are LNHDA and SQIVND (reference sequence). Trimming removed 6 bases at V and 4 bases at J, with 9 bases between. The length of the CDR3 is 12 residues. The CDR3, as DNA: TGTGCCAGTAGGCAGAGTGGAGAGACCCAGTACTTC. It codes for CASRQSGETQYF.

The chain recombines TRBV6-1 with TRBJ2-6, with D unclear. Germline CDR1 is MNHNS and CDR2 is SASEGT. This CDR3 is 19 amino acids long. Trimming cost V 4 bases and J 5 bases, with 24 bases left between them. DNA for the CDR3: TGTGCCAGCAGTGGAACGCGCTCTATGCACAAAAGTCGGGCCAACGTCCTGACTTTC. It encodes CASSGTRSMHKSRANVLTF.

This sequence joins TRBV30 and TRBJ2-7, with D perhaps matching TRBD1 (5 bases). This CDR3 region has 15 residues. The V gene lost 0 bases and the J gene lost 5 bases, with 17 bases spanning the gap. Germline loops: CDR1 GTSNPN, CDR2 SVGIG (reference sequence). The CDR3 region has the DNA TGTGCCTGGAGTGTAGGGCAGGGTGTTCCCCACGAGCAGTACTTC. This sequence encodes CAWSVGQGVPHEQYF. Looking up the rest from reference TRBV30 and TRBJ2-7 gives the full variable domain: SQTIHQWPATLVQPVGSPLSLECTVEGTSNPNLYWYRQAAGRGLQLLFYSVGIGQISSEVPQNLSASRPQDRQFILSSKKLLLSDSGFYLCAWSVGQGVPHEQYFGPGTRLTVT.

This clone was observed once. The rearrangement joins TRBV6-5 to TRBJ2-5; D gene ambiguous. The DNA matches TRBJ2-7 better at its end, which makes the J call doubtful. This CDR3 contains 13 residues. Germline CDR1 is MNHEY and CDR2 is SVGAGI. As DNA, the CDR3 is TGTGCCAGCAGTTACTCCCCCACCTACGAGCAGTACTTC. Translating gives CASSYSPTYEQYF.

V gene TRBV7-8 combines with J gene TRBJ1-3, with D maybe TRBD1 (6 bases). Germline CDR1 is SGHVS and CDR2 is FQNEAQ. The CDR3 has 16 amino acids. V lost 7 bases and J 0 bases, leaving 16 bases between the germline ends. For the CDR3, the DNA is TGTGCCAGCACCCCAAGGGGGGCAAGCTCTGGAAACACCATATATTTT. Protein product: CASTPRGASSGNTIYF.

This chain links TRBV5-7 with TRBJ2-7; D gene uncertain. TRBV5-7 is sorted into the ORF group, with uncertain function. Trimming pared 4 bases from V and 0 bases from J, leaving 14 bases between. This CDR3 is built from 15 residues. In DNA, the CDR3 is TGTGCCAGCAGCCCCTTAACCTGGGTCTCCTACGAGCAGTACTTC. Translated, it gives CASSPLTWVSYEQYF.

This chain connects TRBV11-2 to TRBJ2-3; D remains unclear. This CDR3 has 17 amino acids. Germline CDR1 and CDR2: SGHAT and FQNNGV. Trimming stripped 2 bases from V and 1 base from J, with 16 bases between. CDR3 loop: CASSLTFTVGGTDTQYF. CDR3 coding DNA: TGTGCCAGCAGCTTAACCTTTACCGTTGGGGGCACAGATACGCAGTATTTT.

The J gene is TRBJ2-2, the V gene TRBV29-1, with no clear D. Between the trimmed V and J ends, which lost 4 bases and 6 bases, there was a span of 18 bases. This CDR3 is built from 15 residues. From germline, CDR1 is SQVTM and CDR2 ANQGSEA. CDR3 protein: CSVGRSLGIAGELFF. CDR3 nucleotides: TGCAGCGTTGGAAGGAGTTTAGGGATCGCCGGGGAGCTGTTTTTT.

This chain links TRBV9 with TRBJ2-7; D is tentatively TRBD1 or TRBD2 (5 bases each). This CDR3 spans 14 amino acids. The V and J ends lost 3 bases and 2 bases respectively, with 12 bases between them. Germline V lookup: CDR1 SGDLS, CDR2 YYNGEE. Written as DNA, the CDR3 is TGTGCCAGCAGCGAAAGGGGAGACGCCTACGAGCAGTACTTC. Protein sequence: CASSERGDAYEQYF.

This sequence joins TRBV11-2 and TRBJ1-2; D is possibly TRBD1 (6 bases). CDR1 is SGHAT, CDR2 FQNNGV, per germline. The CDR3 is 13 amino acids. V dropped 5 bases and J dropped 3 bases, with 10 bases sitting between them. CDR3 in amino acids: CASSPRGDYGYTF. The CDR3 bases are TGTGCCAGCAGCCCGAGGGGGGACTATGGCTACACCTTC.

This sequence joins TRBV6-1 and TRBJ2-2; TRBD2 matches at 12 bases. J lost 7 bases, V lost 3 bases, and 6 bases had no gene match. The germline gives CDR1 MNHNS, CDR2 SASEGT. This CDR3 spans 16 amino acids. The CDR3: CASSEVLAGGYGELFF. As DNA, the CDR3 is TGTGCCAGCAGTGAGGTACTAGCGGGGGGCTACGGGGAGCTGTTTTTT.

The chain couples TRBV7-9 to TRBJ2-3; D unresolved. V lost 1 base and J 2 bases, leaving 10 bases between the germline ends. The V gene's germline CDR1 is SEHNR and CDR2 FQNEAQ (reference sequence). The CDR3 covers 15 residues. The CDR3 nucleotides read TGTGCCAGCAGCTTAGGAACGGATAACACAGATACGCAGTATTTT. Translated: CASSLGTDNTDTQYF.

The chain is built from TRBV10-1 and TRBJ2-3, with D unclear. Trimming pared 5 bases from V and 1 base from J, leaving 7 bases between. Germline loops: CDR1 WNHNN, CDR2 SYGVQD (reference sequence). This CDR3 is built from 13 residues. Written as DNA, the CDR3 is TGCGCCAGCAGTCGGCAGGGCACAGATACGCAGTATTTT. This sequence encodes CASSRQGTDTQYF.

The V and J genes are TRBV7-8 and TRBJ2-5; D possibly corresponds to TRBD2 (5 bases). This CDR3 has 14 residues. V lost 2 bases and J 3 bases, leaving 10 bases between the germline ends. Germline CDR1 and CDR2: SGHVS and FQNEAQ. CDR3: CASSLSLAEETQYF. DNA of the CDR3: TGTGCCAGCAGCTTAAGTCTAGCAGAAGAGACCCAGTACTTC.

J is TRBJ2-1 and V is TRBV5-1, with a possible D match to TRBD1 (6 bases). V dropped 4 bases and J dropped 8 bases, with 13 bases sitting between them. The V gene's germline CDR1 is SGHRS and CDR2 YFSETQ. The CDR3 is made up of 13 amino acids. The CDR3 protein is CASSKGVSDEQFF. DNA for the CDR3: TGCGCCAGCAGCAAGGGGGTCTCGGATGAGCAGTTCTTC.

The rearrangement joins TRBV6-1 to TRBJ2-1; TRBD1 matches at 12 bases. Losses at the gene ends were 5 bases for V and 7 bases for J; bases not matched to a gene: 6. The CDR3 totals 15 residues. Germline-derived CDR1 and CDR2 are MNHNS and SASEGT. In nucleotides, the CDR3 is TGTGCCAGCAGTTCGGGACAGGGGGCGCGGAATGAGCAGTTCTTC. Protein: CASSSGQGARNEQFF.

The V gene is TRBV10-3, the J gene TRBJ1-1; D gene uncertain. Trimming left V 4 bases short and J 4 bases short, with 16 bases between. The CDR3 has 15 residues. Looked up from germline, CDR1 is ENHRY and CDR2 is SYGVKD. The chain's CDR3 is CAISAGGGEGTEAFF. CDR3 nucleotide sequence: TGTGCCATCAGTGCAGGAGGAGGCGAGGGCACTGAAGCTTTCTTT.

The chain uses TRBV27 and TRBJ2-1, with D perhaps matching TRBD2 (6 bases). The CDR3 sequence is 15 residues long. Germline lookup yields CDR1 MNHEY and CDR2 SMNVEV (reference sequence). Trimming stripped 5 bases from V and 6 bases from J, with 17 bases between. The DNA for the CDR3 is TGTGCCAGCAGTATACGGGACTCAGCCCTCAATGAGCAGTTCTTC. The encoded protein is CASSIRDSALNEQFF.